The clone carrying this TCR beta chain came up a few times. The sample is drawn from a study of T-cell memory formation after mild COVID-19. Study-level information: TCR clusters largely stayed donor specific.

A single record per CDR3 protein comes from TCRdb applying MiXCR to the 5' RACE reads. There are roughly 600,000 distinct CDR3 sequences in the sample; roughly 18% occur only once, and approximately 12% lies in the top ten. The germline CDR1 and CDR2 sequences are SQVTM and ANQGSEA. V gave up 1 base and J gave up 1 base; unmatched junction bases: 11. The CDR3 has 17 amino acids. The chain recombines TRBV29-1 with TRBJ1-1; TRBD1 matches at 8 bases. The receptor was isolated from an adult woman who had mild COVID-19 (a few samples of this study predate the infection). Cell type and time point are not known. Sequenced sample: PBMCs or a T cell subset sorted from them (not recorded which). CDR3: CSVEAPRGLGKNTEAFF. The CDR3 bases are TGCAGCGTTGAAGCTCCCAGGGGGCTCGGGAAGAACACTGAAGCTTTCTTT. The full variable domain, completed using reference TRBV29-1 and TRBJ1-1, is SAVISQKPSRDICQRGTSLTIQCQVDSQVTMMFWYRQQPGQSLTLIATANQGSEATYESGFVIDKFPISRPNLTFSTLTVSNMSPEDSSIYLCSVEAPRGLGKNTEAFFGQGTRLTVV.